This T cell receptor (beta chain) was identified during a study of T-cell reconstitution after alpha-beta-depleted transplantation in children. The V gene's germline CDR1 is LGHNA and CDR2 YSLEER. This CDR3 spans 13 amino acids. Deletions cut 1 base from V and 5 bases from J, with 8 bases between. Study conclusions and caveats: Most T-cell counts and diversity one year after the transplant came from T cells that were newly produced. Approximately two months post-transplant, alpha-beta T cells reportedly originated from several hundred expanded graft clones. Day-60 TCRbeta diversity that was high in some patients was derived from surviving recipient T cells and thymic progenitors.

This clonotype was recorded many times. What it binds is not known. Unique molecular identifiers were incorporated into the prepared TCRbeta library. TCRdb independently ran MiXCR on the PCR reads; one entry per CDR3 protein. The table includes 90,000 to 130,000 distinct CDR3 sequences, approximately 6.9% detected once. The chain uses TRBV4-3 and TRBJ1-1, with D unclear. The clonotype was recovered from a male patient aged 2-15 years who had a stem cell transplant for acute lymphoblastic leukemia, so the T cells may come from the graft donor. Sequencing was performed on PBMCs, mostly from graft donor cells, taken 360 days after TCRalphabeta/CD19-depleted stem cell transplant. The CDR3 region is CASSQGVRTEAFF. CDR3 in DNA: TGCGCCAGCAGCCAAGGGGTCCGGACTGAAGCTTTCTTT.